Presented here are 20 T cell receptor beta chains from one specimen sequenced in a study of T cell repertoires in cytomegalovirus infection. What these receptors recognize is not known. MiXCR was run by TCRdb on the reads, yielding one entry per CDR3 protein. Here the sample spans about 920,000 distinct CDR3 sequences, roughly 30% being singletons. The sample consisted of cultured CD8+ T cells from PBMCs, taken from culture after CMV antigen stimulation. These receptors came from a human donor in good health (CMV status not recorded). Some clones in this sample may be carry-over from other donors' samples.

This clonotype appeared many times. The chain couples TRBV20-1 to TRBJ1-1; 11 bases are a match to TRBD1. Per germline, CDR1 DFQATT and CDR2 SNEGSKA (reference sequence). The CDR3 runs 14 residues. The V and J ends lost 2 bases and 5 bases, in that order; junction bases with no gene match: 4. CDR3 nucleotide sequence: TGCAGTGCTAGACGGACAGGGGGCTGGACTGAAGCTTTCTTT. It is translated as CSARRTGGWTEAFF.

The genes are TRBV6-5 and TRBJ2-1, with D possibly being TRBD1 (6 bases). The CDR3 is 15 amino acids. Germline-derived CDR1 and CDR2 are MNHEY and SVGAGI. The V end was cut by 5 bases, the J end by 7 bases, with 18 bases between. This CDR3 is CASSPGQILGNEQFF. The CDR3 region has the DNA TGTGCCAGCAGTCCAGGACAGATCCTTGGAAATGAGCAGTTCTTC.

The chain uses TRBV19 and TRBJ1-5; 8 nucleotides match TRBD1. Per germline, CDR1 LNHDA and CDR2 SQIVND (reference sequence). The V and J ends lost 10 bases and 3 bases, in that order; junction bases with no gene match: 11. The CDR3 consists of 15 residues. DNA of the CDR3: TGTGCCACCAGCTCCTCGGGACAGGTCAATCAGCCCCAGCATTTT. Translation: CATSSSGQVNQPQHF. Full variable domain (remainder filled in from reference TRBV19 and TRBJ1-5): DGGITQSPKYLFRKEGQNVTLSCEQNLNHDAMYWYRQDPGQGLRLIYYSQIVNDFQKGDIAEGYSVSREKKESFPLTVTSAQKNPTAFYLCATSSSGQVNQPQHFGDGTRLSIL.

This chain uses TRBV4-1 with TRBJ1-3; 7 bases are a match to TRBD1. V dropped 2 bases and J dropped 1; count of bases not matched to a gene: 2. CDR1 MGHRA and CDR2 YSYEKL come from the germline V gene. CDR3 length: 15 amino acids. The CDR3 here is CASSQHRGSGNTIYF. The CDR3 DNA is TGCGCCAGCAGCCAACACAGGGGTTCTGGAAACACCATATATTTT.

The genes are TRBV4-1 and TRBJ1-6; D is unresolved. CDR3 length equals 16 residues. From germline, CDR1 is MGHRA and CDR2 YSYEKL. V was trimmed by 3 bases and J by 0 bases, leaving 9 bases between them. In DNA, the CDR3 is TGCGCCAGCAGCCAGGCTCTGAGCTCCTATAATTCACCCCTCCACTTT. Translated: CASSQALSSYNSPLHF.

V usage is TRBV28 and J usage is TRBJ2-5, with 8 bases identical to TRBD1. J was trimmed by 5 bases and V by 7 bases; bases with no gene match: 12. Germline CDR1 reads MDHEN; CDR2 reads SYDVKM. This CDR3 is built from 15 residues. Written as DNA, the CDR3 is TGTGCCAGCACCGTCCGACAGGGGTTGGTGGAGACCCAGTACTTC. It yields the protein CASTVRQGLVETQYF.

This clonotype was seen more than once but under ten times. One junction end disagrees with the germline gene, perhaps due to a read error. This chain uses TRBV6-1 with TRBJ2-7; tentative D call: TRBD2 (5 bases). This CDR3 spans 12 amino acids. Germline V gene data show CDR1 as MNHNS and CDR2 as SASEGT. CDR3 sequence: CASSDSPREGTF. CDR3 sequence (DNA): TGTGCCAGCAGTGACTCCCCCCGGGAAGGTACCTTC.

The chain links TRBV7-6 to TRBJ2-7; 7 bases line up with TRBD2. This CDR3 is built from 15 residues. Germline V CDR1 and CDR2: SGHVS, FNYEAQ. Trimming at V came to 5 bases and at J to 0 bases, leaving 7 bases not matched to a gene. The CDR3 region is CASSPWGGSSYEQYF. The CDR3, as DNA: TGTGCCAGCAGCCCATGGGGGGGGAGCTCCTACGAGCAGTACTTC.

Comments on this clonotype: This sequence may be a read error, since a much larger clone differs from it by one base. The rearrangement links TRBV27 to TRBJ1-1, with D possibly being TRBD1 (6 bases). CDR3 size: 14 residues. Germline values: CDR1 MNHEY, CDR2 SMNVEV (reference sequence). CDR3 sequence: CANSPRGRNTEAFF. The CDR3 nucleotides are TGTGCCAACAGTCCCAGGGGAAGGAACACTGAAGCTTTCTTT.

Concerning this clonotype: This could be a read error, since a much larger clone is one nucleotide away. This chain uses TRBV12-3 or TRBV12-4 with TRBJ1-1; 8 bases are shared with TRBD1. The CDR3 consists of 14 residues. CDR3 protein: CANSWTGTNTEAFF. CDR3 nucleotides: TGTGCCAACAGTTGGACAGGGACTAACACTGAAGCTTTCTTT.

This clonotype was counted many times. CDR3 region: CASSLGTGGFGANVLTF. The CDR3 region has the DNA TGTGCCAGCAGCTTAGGGACAGGGGGATTTGGGGCCAACGTCCTGACTTTC. The rearrangement joins TRBV7-2 to TRBJ2-6, with 10 nucleotides matching TRBD1. CDR1 and CDR2 from the germline V gene are SGHTA and FQGNSA. CDR3 size: 17 residues. V was pared by 1 base and J by 3 bases, with 3 bases of the junction left unmatched.

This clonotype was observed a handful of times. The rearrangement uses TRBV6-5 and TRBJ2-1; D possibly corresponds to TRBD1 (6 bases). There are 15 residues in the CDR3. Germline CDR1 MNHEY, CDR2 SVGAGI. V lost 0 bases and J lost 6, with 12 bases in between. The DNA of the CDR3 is TGTGCCAGCAGTTACTCCCGGTGGGGGCTCAATGAGCAGTTCTTC. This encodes CASSYSRWGLNEQFF.

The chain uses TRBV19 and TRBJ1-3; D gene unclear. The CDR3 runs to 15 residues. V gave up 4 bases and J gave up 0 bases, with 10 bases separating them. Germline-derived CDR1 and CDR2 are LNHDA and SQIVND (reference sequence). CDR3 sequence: CASSKDGNSGNTIYF. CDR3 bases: TGTGCCAGTAGTAAAGACGGAAACTCTGGAAACACCATATATTTT.

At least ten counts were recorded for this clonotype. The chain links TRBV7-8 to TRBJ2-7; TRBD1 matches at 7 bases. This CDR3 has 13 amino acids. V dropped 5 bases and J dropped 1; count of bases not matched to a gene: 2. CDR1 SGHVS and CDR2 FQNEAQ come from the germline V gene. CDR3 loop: CASSPTGSYEQYF. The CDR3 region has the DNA TGTGCCAGCAGCCCGACAGGGTCCTACGAGCAGTACTTC.

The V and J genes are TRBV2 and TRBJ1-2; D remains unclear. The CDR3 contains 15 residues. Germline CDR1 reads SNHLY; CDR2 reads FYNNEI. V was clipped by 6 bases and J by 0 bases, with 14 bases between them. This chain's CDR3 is CASRVTDGANYGYTF. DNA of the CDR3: TGTGCCAGCAGGGTTACGGACGGAGCTAACTATGGCTACACCTTC.

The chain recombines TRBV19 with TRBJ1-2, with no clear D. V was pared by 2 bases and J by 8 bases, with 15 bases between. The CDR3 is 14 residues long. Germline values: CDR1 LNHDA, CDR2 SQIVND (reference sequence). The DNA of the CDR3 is TGTGCCAGTAGTATATCCGGACGGCCGGCGGGCTACACCTTC. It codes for CASSISGRPAGYTF.

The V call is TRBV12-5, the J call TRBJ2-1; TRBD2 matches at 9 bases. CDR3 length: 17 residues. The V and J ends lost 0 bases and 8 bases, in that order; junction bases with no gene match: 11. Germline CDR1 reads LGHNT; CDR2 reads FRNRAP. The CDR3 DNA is TGTGCTAGTGGTTTGGTACTAGGCGGGGGGGCCTCGGATGAGCAGTTCTTC. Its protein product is CASGLVLGGGASDEQFF.

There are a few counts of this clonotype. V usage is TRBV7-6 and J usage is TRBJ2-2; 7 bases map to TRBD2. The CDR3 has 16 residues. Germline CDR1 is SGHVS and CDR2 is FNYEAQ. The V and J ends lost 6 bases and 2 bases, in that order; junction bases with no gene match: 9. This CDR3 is CASSHRGLHNTGELFF. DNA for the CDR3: TGTGCCAGCAGTCATAGGGGACTACACAACACCGGGGAGCTGTTTTTT.

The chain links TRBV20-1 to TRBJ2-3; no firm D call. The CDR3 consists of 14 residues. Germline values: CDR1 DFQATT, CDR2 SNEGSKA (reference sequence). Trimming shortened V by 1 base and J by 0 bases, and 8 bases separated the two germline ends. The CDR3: CSARAGWSTDTQYF. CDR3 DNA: TGCAGTGCTAGAGCGGGTTGGAGCACAGATACGCAGTATTTT.

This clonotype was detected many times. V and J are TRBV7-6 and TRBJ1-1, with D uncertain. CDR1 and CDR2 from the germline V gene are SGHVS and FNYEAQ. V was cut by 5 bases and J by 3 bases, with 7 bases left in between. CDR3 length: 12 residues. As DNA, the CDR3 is TGTGCCAGCAGCCCGCTTGACACTGAAGCTTTCTTT. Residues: CASSPLDTEAFF. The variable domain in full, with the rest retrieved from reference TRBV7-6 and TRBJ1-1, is GAGVSQSPRYKVTKRGQDVALRCDPISGHVSLYWYRQALGQGPEFLTYFNYEAQQDKSGLPNDRFSAERPEGSISTLTIQRTEQRDSAMYRCASSPLDTEAFFGQGTRLTVV.